Here is one T cell receptor (beta chain) with its context. The antigen this receptor binds is unknown. Per-nucleotide qualities are absent, and no much larger clonotype sits a single base away. This entry belongs to a study of control samples from healthy donors and cancer patients (dated by TCRdb to between 2020 and 2021). The library came from the immunoSEQ multiplex PCR assay. TCRdb holds this immuneACCESS table with in-frame rearrangements only. Some clones are missing; in checked studies, unresolved V genes explain under half, and the rest has no known cause. The sample table records some 120,000 clones; roughly nine tenths of these occur just once. 7.8% of the sample goes to the ten largest clones. CDR1 and CDR2 (KGHDR, SFDVKD) derive from the germline V gene. The CDR3, from cysteine to phenylalanine, totals 14 residues. The read is trimmed to its CDR3 DNA, 42 bases read in frame from base 1. Trimming takes 6 bases from V and 1 base from J, and the germline ends sit 10 bases apart.

The sequencing sample was made of blood. Rearrangement joined TRBV24-1 to TRBJ2-3, with the D gene not confidently named. The TCR was taken from a woman aged 18-29 years in good health. The CDR3 here reads CATSHYSRTDTQYF. The nucleotide sequence is TGTGCCACCAGTCATTACAGTCGCACAGATACGCAGTATTTT.